These 21 T cell receptor beta chains came from one sample sequenced in a study of blood T cells in healthy people across ages (dated by TCRdb to between 2014 and 2016). The library came from 5' RACE. TCRdb names Illumina HiSeq 2500 as the instrument used. A second roughly 7 to 11 cycle PCR used a sample-barcoded 5' primer and a J-beta primer mix. TCRdb's own reprocessing of the public reads used fastp at Q25 and MiXCR and kept productive beta chains. CDR3 protein duplicates are merged, each entry listing the most common genes and DNA. Recorded for this sample are approximately 1.5 million distinct CDR3 sequences; about 35% of them occurred a single time. Together, the top ten hold 11% of the sample. The specimen was blood. Source of these receptors: a woman under 40 in good health.

This clonotype has more than one count but fewer than ten. The CDR3 loop is CAISSGTDEAFF. The CDR3 nucleotides are TGTGCCATCAGTTCCGGGACAGACGAAGCTTTCTTT. The V and J genes are TRBV10-3 and TRBJ1-1; 7 bases are a match to TRBD1. The CDR3 runs 12 residues. Looked up from germline, CDR1 is ENHRY and CDR2 is SYGVKD. The V segment lost 5 bases and the J segment 8 bases; nucleotides outside the gene matches: 5.

This chain connects TRBV4-1 to TRBJ2-5; 7 nucleotides align to TRBD1. The CDR3 consists of 15 residues. Germline assignment: CDR1 MGHRA and CDR2 YSYEKL. Trimming cost V 1 base and J 3 bases; bases outside gene matches: 5. The CDR3 DNA is TGCGCCAGCAGCCAAGTGGGGGACAGAAAAGAGACCCAGTACTTC. It yields the protein CASSQVGDRKETQYF.

The rearrangement links TRBV14 to TRBJ2-7, with 8 bases matching TRBD2. Germline CDR1 is SGHDN and CDR2 is FVKESK. V was pared by 3 bases and J by 2 bases, with 6 bases of the junction left unmatched. The CDR3 contains 15 residues. The CDR3 protein is CASSHGTRGTYEQYF. The CDR3 region has the DNA TGTGCCAGCAGCCATGGGACTAGGGGCACCTACGAGCAGTACTTC.

On this clonotype itself: Because the CDR3 is missing its conserved closing phenylalanine or tryptophan, this is likely a read error. The rearrangement joins TRBV29-1 to TRBJ2-3; D possibly corresponds to TRBD2 (6 bases). CDR1 and CDR2 (germline): SQVTM, ANQGSEA. This CDR3 comprises 14 residues. Trimming took off 2 bases at V and 4 bases at J, with 13 bases between the two ends. The CDR3 region has the DNA TGCAGCGTTGAACTCTCTAGCGTCCCAGATACGCAGTATTCT. Translating it yields CSVELSSVPDTQYS.

This clonotype was observed a few times. The chain has TRBV20-1 and TRBJ2-7; 8 positions agree with TRBD1. The CDR3 length is 13 residues. The junction had 10 bases not matched to a gene; V was cut back by 0 bases and J by 12 bases. Germline V gives CDR1 DFQATT, CDR2 SNEGSKA (reference sequence). Here the CDR3 reads CSAREAGGSIRYF. The CDR3 nucleotides are TGCAGTGCTAGAGAGGCAGGGGGCTCTATTAGGTACTTC.

With regard to this clonotype: A read error may account for a junction end that differs from germline. CDR3 region: CVSSPTSGTYNEQFF. CDR3 DNA: TGTGTCAGCAGTCCGACTAGCGGGACGTACAATGAGCAGTTCTTC. The V gene is TRBV6-5, the J gene TRBJ2-1; TRBD2 agrees at 11 bases. This CDR3 is built from 15 residues. Germline CDR1 reads MNHEY; CDR2 reads SVGAGI.

The chain recombines TRBV27 with TRBJ1-1, with D uncertain. The V end lost 3 bases, the J end lost 1 base, and 6 bases lay between the germline ends. The length of the CDR3 is 13 residues. Germline loops: CDR1 MNHEY, CDR2 SMNVEV (reference sequence). The CDR3 reads CASSFSTNTEAFF. DNA of the CDR3: TGTGCCAGCAGTTTTTCCACGAACACTGAAGCTTTCTTT.

The V call is TRBV14, the J call TRBJ2-1; TRBD2 agrees at 10 bases. Germline V CDR1 and CDR2: SGHDN, FVKESK. V shed 2 bases, J shed 5 bases, and the junction held 6 bases outside the gene matches. The CDR3 totals 16 residues. The CDR3 sequence is CASSQRSGRKDNEQFF. CDR3 DNA: TGTGCCAGCAGCCAACGTAGCGGGAGGAAAGACAATGAGCAGTTCTTC.

The table lists this clonotype with a few counts. The V call is TRBV6-2 or TRBV6-3, the J call TRBJ2-3; 8 bases match TRBD1. From germline, CDR1 is MNHEY and CDR2 SVGEGT. The CDR3 contains 13 residues. V lost 6 bases to trimming and J lost 6 bases; unmatched junction nucleotides: 5. This chain's CDR3 is CASRWTGFDTQYF. For the CDR3, the DNA is TGTGCCAGCAGATGGACAGGGTTTGATACGCAGTATTTT.

This sequence joins TRBV5-1 and TRBJ1-1, with TRBD1 as a possible D gene (5 bases). V shed 4 bases and J shed 0 bases, with 13 bases lying between them. From germline, CDR1 is SGHRS and CDR2 YFSETQ. The CDR3 has 15 residues. The CDR3 spells CASSISGKLNTEAFF. CDR3 bases: TGCGCCAGCAGCATCTCAGGGAAACTGAACACTGAAGCTTTCTTT.

This rearrangement joins TRBV11-2 to TRBJ2-1, with 7 bases lining up with TRBD1. CDR1 is SGHAT, CDR2 FQNNGV, per germline. The CDR3 loop spans 15 amino acids. The junction had 15 bases not matched to a gene; V was cut back by 4 bases and J by 12 bases. The CDR3 sequence is CASSSLGQSFRGQFF. The CDR3 DNA reads as TGTGCCAGCAGCTCCTTGGGACAGTCCTTCCGTGGGCAGTTCTTC.

This rearrangement joins TRBV20-1 to TRBJ1-2, with D maybe TRBD1 (6 bases). The CDR3 length is 13 residues. The ends were cut back, 4 bases at V and 2 bases at J, with 11 bases in the middle. Germline CDR1 is DFQATT and CDR2 is SNEGSKA (reference sequence). Here the CDR3 reads CSAKDSKNYGYTF. The CDR3, as DNA: TGCAGTGCTAAGGACAGCAAAAACTATGGCTACACCTTC.

The chain recombines TRBV12-3 or TRBV12-4 with TRBJ1-2; D is ambiguous. CDR3 length: 14 amino acids. Deletions cut 4 bases from V and 4 bases from J, with 13 bases between. The chain's CDR3 is CASSCGGPLYGYTF. CDR3 bases: TGTGCCAGCAGTTGCGGCGGACCTCTCTATGGCTACACCTTC.

The chain combines TRBV10-3 with TRBJ2-5; perhaps TRBD2 as D (6 bases). V lost 2 bases and J lost 3, with 16 bases in between. Germline loops: CDR1 ENHRY, CDR2 SYGVKD. The CDR3 contains 16 residues. The CDR3 loop is CAISEMGTVQEETQYF. DNA for the CDR3: TGTGCCATCAGTGAGATGGGGACTGTACAAGAAGAGACCCAGTACTTC.

There are a few counts of this clonotype. V usage is TRBV10-3 and J usage is TRBJ2-3; TRBD2 matches 11 bases. The V segment lost 10 bases and the J segment 0 bases; nucleotides outside the gene matches: 3. The CDR3 spans 14 residues. Germline V gene data show CDR1 as ENHRY and CDR2 as SYGVKD. The DNA of the CDR3 is TGTGCCACCGGGACTAGCGGTAGCACAGATACGCAGTATTTT. Protein: CATGTSGSTDTQYF.

The V call is TRBV27, the J call TRBJ1-2, with a weak D call TRBD1 (6 bases). The CDR3 is 14 amino acids. V lost 5 bases and J 4 bases, leaving 14 bases between the germline ends. From germline, CDR1 is MNHEY and CDR2 SMNVEV (reference sequence). The CDR3 region is CASSPLEQGYGYTF. The CDR3 region has the DNA TGTGCCAGCAGTCCCCTTGAACAGGGCTATGGCTACACCTTC.

This clonotype was seen a handful of times. DNA of the CDR3: TGTGCCAGCAGCCGTAGGACAGGGGGGTTCACAGATACGCAGTATTTT. It specifies CASSRRTGGFTDTQYF. The chain combines TRBV27 with TRBJ2-3; 10 bases match TRBD1. The CDR3 is made up of 16 amino acids. The V and J ends lost 6 bases and 2 bases, in that order; junction bases with no gene match: 8. CDR1 and CDR2 (germline): MNHEY, SMNVEV (reference sequence).

This clonotype was seen only a few times. V gene TRBV15 combines with J gene TRBJ2-3, with 9 bases lining up with TRBD2. The CDR3 covers 16 residues. Germline CDR1 LNHNV, CDR2 YYDKDF (reference sequence). With V trimmed by 0 bases and J by 3 bases, 4 bases remained unmatched. The CDR3 spells CATSRDQAGGTDTQYF. The CDR3 DNA follows: TGTGCCACCAGCAGAGATCAAGCGGGGGGAACAGATACGCAGTATTTT.

With regard to this clonotype: A much larger clone lies one base from this, so it may be a read error. The chain recombines TRBV12-3 or TRBV12-4 with TRBJ2-5; D is unclear. The J call may be faulty, since TRBJ2-7 better matches the DNA end. The CDR3 runs 13 residues. In DNA form, the CDR3 reads TGTGCCAGCAGCAGGTCCCACTCGTACGAGCAGTACTTC. Translating it yields CASSRSHSYEQYF.

To note about this clonotype: Its ends do not fully match the called genes, so a read error is possible. The chain employs TRBV13 and TRBJ2-4, with 11 bases fitting TRBD2. The CDR3 consists of 17 residues. CDR1 and CDR2 (germline): PRHDT, FYEKMQ (reference sequence). The DNA of the CDR3 is TGTGCCGGCAGCCTGGGACTAGCGGTACTAGCCAAAAACATTCAGTACTTC. Translated, it gives CAGSLGLAVLAKNIQYF.

Note on this clonotype: One end of the junction varies from germline; a read error may be responsible. This rearrangement joins TRBV4-1 to TRBJ2-7, with 7 positions matching TRBD1. Looked up from germline, CDR1 is MGHRA and CDR2 is YSYEKL. The CDR3 runs 15 residues. CDR3 region: CVSYSYRDRAYEQYF. CDR3 nucleotide sequence: TGCGTCAGCTATTCATATCGGGACAGAGCCTACGAGCAGTACTTC.